This T cell receptor beta chain comes out of a study of OX40 agonist ivuxolimab in advanced cancers. Across the study: The dose-escalation cohort had hepatocellular carcinoma, melanoma, renal cell or head and neck cancer.

TCRdb's copy holds only in-frame clones and misses some; the assay was immunoSEQ multiplex PCR. The repertoire holds around 25,000 clones, with around 80% as singletons. The V end lost 5 bases, the J end lost 5 bases, and 12 bases lay between the germline ends. The CDR3 contains 13 residues. Germline lookup yields CDR1 SNHLY and CDR2 FYNNEI. As for this clone: The antigen remains undetermined.

Study-wide results and caveats: Low normalized clonal expansion also occurred in some nonresponding patients.

Sequences were derived from CD4+ or CD8+ T cells sorted from blood, sampled in a trial of the OX40 agonist ivuxolimab. The origin of this receptor is an adult with an advanced solid tumor such as melanoma, head and neck, liver or kidney cancer. The chain recombines TRBV2 with TRBJ2-5; tentative D call: TRBD2 (6 bases). The chain's CDR3 is CASSKDRGETQYF. The CDR3 coding sequence is TGTGCCAGCAGTAAGGACCGGGGGGAGACCCAGTACTTC.